This T cell receptor beta chain was recovered during a study of T cell changes during pregnancy in multiple sclerosis. The CDR3 runs 15 residues. The ends were cut back, 2 bases at V and 4 bases at J, with 15 bases in the middle. Germline lookup yields CDR1 SGHDT and CDR2 YYEEEE. Sequencing was performed with immunoSEQ multiplex PCR; in TCRdb, only in-frame clones are kept and a portion is missing. The sample shows 60,000 to 85,000 clones, 91% of them seen only once. This receptor was obtained from a female donor with multiple sclerosis, enrolled in a pregnancy study. The chain joins TRBV5-6 to TRBJ1-1; D is perhaps TRBD1 (5 bases). The sequencing used peripheral blood, collected in the first trimester of pregnancy. The CDR3: CASSFGGRIGTEAFF. DNA of the CDR3: TGTGCCAGCAGCTTCGGGGGACGGATTGGCACTGAAGCTTTCTTT.